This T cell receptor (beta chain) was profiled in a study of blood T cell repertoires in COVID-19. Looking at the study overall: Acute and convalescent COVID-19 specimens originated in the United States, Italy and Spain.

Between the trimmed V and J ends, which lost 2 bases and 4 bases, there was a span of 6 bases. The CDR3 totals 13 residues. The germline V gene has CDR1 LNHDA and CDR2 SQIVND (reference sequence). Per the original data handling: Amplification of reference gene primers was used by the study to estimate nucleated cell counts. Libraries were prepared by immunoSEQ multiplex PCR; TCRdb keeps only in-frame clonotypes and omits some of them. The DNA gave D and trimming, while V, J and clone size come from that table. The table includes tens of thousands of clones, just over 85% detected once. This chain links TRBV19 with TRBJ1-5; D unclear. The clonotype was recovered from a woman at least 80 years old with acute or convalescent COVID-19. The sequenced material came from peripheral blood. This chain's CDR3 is CASSIQENQPQHF. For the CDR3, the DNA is TGTGCCAGTAGTATACAAGAGAATCAGCCCCAGCATTTT.